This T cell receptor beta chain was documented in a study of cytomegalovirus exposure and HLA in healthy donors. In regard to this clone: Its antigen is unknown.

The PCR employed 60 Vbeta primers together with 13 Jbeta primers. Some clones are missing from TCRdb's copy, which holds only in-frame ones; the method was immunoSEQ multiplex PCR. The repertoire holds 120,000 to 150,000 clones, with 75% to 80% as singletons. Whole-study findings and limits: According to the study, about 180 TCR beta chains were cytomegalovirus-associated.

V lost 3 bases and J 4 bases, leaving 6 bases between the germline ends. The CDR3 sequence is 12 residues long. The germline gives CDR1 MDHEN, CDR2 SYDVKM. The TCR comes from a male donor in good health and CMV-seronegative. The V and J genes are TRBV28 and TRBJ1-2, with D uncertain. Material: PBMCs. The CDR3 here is CASSFTVYGYTF. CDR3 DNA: TGTGCCAGCAGTTTTACAGTCTATGGCTACACCTTC.